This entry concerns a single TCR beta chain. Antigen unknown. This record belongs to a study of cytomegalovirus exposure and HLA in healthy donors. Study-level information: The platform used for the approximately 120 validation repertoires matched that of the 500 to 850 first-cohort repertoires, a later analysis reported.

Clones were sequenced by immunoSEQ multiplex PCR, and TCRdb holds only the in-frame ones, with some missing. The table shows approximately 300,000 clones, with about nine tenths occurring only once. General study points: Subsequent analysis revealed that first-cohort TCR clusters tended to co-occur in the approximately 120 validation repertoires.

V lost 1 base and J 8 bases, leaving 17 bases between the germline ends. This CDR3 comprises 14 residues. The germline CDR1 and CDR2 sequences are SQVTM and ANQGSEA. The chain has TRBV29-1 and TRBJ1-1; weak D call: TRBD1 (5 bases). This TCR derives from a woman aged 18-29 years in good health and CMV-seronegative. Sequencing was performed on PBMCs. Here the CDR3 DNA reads TGCAGCGTTGAAGTGTACGACAGCTTCGTGGAAGCTTTCTTT. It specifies CSVEVYDSFVEAFF.